The sequence of this TCR beta chain was determined in a study of cytomegalovirus exposure and HLA in healthy donors. In the study overall: Across 350 to 400 genotyped donors, about 86% landed in the Caucasian-associated ancestry cluster. Study-wide findings and caveats: Whilst most TCR sequences proved rare, a subset of public TCRs occurred across many donors.

V shed 1 base and J shed 4 bases, with 13 bases lying between them. CDR3 size: 15 residues. Germline assignment: CDR1 SEHNR and CDR2 FQNEAQ (reference sequence). The PCR ran on 60 Vbeta and 13 Jbeta primers. Data came from immunoSEQ multiplex PCR; TCRdb stores just in-frame clones and leaves some out. Among more than 95,000 clones listed, 69% were seen once. Nominally healthy donors provided the samples, though records likely missed some immune exposures. Points on this clone: Antigen specificity is unknown.

The sequence came from a man aged 25 to 40 in good health and CMV-seronegative. Source material: PBMCs. The rearrangement links TRBV7-9 to TRBJ1-1, with no clear D. The CDR3 spells CASSLVSSRGTEAFF. CDR3 sequence (DNA): TGTGCCAGCAGCTTAGTTAGTTCCCGCGGCACTGAAGCTTTCTTT.